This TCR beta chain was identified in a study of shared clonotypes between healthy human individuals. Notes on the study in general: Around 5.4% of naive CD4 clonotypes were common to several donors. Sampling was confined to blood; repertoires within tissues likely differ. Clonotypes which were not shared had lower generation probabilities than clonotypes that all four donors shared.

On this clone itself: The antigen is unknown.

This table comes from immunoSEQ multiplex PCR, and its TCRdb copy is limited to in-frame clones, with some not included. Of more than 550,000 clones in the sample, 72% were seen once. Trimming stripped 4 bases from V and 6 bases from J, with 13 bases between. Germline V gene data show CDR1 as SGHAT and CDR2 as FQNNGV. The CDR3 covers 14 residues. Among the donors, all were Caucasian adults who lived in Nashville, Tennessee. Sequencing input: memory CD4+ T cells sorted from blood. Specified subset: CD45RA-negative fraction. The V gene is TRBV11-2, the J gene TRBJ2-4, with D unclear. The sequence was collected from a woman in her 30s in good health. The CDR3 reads CASSSPGSGNIQYF. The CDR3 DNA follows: TGTGCCAGCAGCTCCCCGGGTTCGGGAAACATTCAGTACTTC.